The 19 T cell receptor beta chains reported below all come from one sample, sequenced in a study of blood T cell repertoires in COVID-19. The repertoire was sequenced with immunoSEQ multiplex PCR; TCRdb's copy has only in-frame clones and lacks some. The repertoire holds over 130,000 clones, with approximately 84% as singletons. The sequencing sample was made of PBMCs or T cells enriched from blood (not recorded which). These receptors all come from a man in his fifties in a cohort exposed to, infected with or recovered from COVID-19 (not recorded which).

V gene TRBV7-7 combines with J gene TRBJ2-1; D gene uncertain. Germline lookup yields CDR1 SSHAT and CDR2 FNYEAQ (reference sequence). Trimming took off 5 bases at V and 0 bases at J, with 5 bases between the two ends. CDR3 size: 13 residues. The CDR3 DNA is TGTGCCAGCAGCCTTAGCTCCTACAATGAGCAGTTCTTC. Encoded protein: CASSLSSYNEQFF.

The rearrangement links TRBV10-3 to TRBJ2-1; the match to TRBD2 covers 7 bases. The CDR3 extends over 17 amino acids. Germline CDR1 reads ENHRY; CDR2 reads SYGVKD. V shed 0 bases, J shed 7 bases, and the junction held 12 bases outside the gene matches. The chain's CDR3 is CAISESEGWRGRNEQFF. CDR3 nucleotides: TGTGCCATCAGTGAGTCGGAAGGTTGGCGGGGGAGAAATGAGCAGTTCTTC.

This clone occurred once. V gene TRBV5-1 combines with J gene TRBJ1-2, with 9 positions matching TRBD1. Trimming took 0 bases from V and 2 from J; bases not matched to a gene: 8. The CDR3 covers 17 residues. Germline CDR1 reads SGHRS; CDR2 reads YFSETQ. The CDR3 DNA follows: TGCGCCAGCAGCTTGGGACAGGGGGGAGAAGTCAACTATGGCTACACCTTC. Its protein product is CASSLGQGGEVNYGYTF. The full variable domain, in which reference TRBV5-1 and TRBJ1-2 provide the parts outside the CDR3, is KAGVTQTPRYLIKTRGQQVTLSCSPISGHRSVSWYQQTPGQGLQFLFEYFSETQRNKGNFPGRFSGRQFSNSRSEMNVSTLELGDSALYLCASSLGQGGEVNYGYTFGSGTRLTVV.

The chain uses TRBV10-3 and TRBJ1-6, with TRBD1 identical over 10 bases. Germline CDR1 is ENHRY and CDR2 is SYGVKD. Trimming removed 10 bases from V and 2 bases from J; junction bases left unmatched: 8. The CDR3 is 16 amino acids. In DNA, the CDR3 is TGTGCCACCAAGGGACAGGGGATAACCTATAATTCACCCCTCCACTTT. This codes for CATKGQGITYNSPLHF.

CDR3 in amino acids: CASSQGTSGAGANVLTF. The CDR3, as DNA: TGCGCCAGCAGCCAAGGGACTAGCGGGGCTGGGGCCAACGTCCTGACTTTC. The rearrangement joins TRBV4-3 to TRBJ2-6, with 12 bases identical to TRBD2. The J segment lost 2 bases and the V segment lost 1 base, leaving 0 bases of the junction unmatched. The CDR3 covers 17 residues. CDR1 is LGHNA and CDR2 is YSLEER in the germline V gene.

V is TRBV7-9 and J is TRBJ1-4; 7 nucleotides align to TRBD1. Germline CDR1 and CDR2: SEHNR and FQNEAQ (reference sequence). This CDR3 comprises 15 residues. With 4 bases clipped from V and 5 bases from J, the junction kept 7 bases outside the gene matches. CDR3 bases: TGTGCCAGCAGCTCCGCGGACAGGAACAATGAAAAACTGTTTTTT. This translates into CASSSADRNNEKLFF. The variable domain in full, completed from reference TRBV7-9 and TRBJ1-4, reads DTGVSQNPRHKITKRGQNVTFRCDPISEHNRLYWYRQTLGQGPEFLTYFQNEAQLEKSRLLSDRFSAERPKGSFSTLEIQRTEQGDSAMYLCASSSADRNNEKLFFGSGTQLSVL.

This clone was picked up many times. The rearrangement uses TRBV16 and TRBJ2-5; no clear D. CDR1 and CDR2 (germline): KGHSY, FQNENV. Trimming removed 4 bases from V and 4 bases from J, with 4 bases in between. The length of the CDR3 is 11 residues. CDR3 region: CASSRGETQYF. The CDR3 nucleotides are TGTGCCAGCAGCCGAGGAGAGACCCAGTACTTC.

The V call is TRBV7-2, the J call TRBJ1-5, with D unresolved. Germline loops: CDR1 SGHTA, CDR2 FQGNSA. The CDR3 has 14 amino acids. Trimming left V 5 bases short and J 2 bases short, with 10 bases between. The CDR3: CASSPRMGNQPQHF. CDR3 DNA: TGTGCCAGCAGCCCCAGAATGGGCAATCAGCCCCAGCATTTT.

On this clone itself: This CDR3 is also generated by other DNA sequences in the sample. The CDR3 DNA reads TGTGCCAGCAGCTTAGGGCAGGGTTATGAAAAACTGTTTTTT. It codes for CASSLGQGYEKLFF. V gene TRBV11-2 combines with J gene TRBJ1-4; D may be TRBD1 (5 bases). This CDR3 is 14 amino acids long. The ends were cut back, 1 base at V and 6 bases at J, with 9 bases in the middle. Per the germline V gene, CDR1 is SGHAT and CDR2 is FQNNGV.

This clone was counted between two and nine times. The chain recombines TRBV11-2 with TRBJ2-5, with D perhaps TRBD1 (6 bases). Looked up from germline, CDR1 is SGHAT and CDR2 is FQNNGV. V was pared by 1 base and J by 0 bases, with 12 bases between. This CDR3 spans 16 amino acids. The CDR3 reads CASSLGDTRYQETQYF. The CDR3 coding sequence is TGTGCCAGCAGCTTAGGGGACACACGGTACCAAGAGACCCAGTACTTC.

This clone was seen only once. The chain couples TRBV28 to TRBJ2-2, with a weak D call TRBD1 (6 bases). Germline lookup yields CDR1 MDHEN and CDR2 SYDVKM. The CDR3 has 20 amino acids. The germline V and J ends were trimmed by 3 bases and 0 bases, with 23 bases remaining between them. The DNA of the CDR3 is TGTGCCAGCAGTTTGCCCCTAAGGGAACAGGGTGCGGCGAACACCGGGGAGCTGTTTTTT. The encoded protein is CASSLPLREQGAANTGELFF.

V is TRBV7-9 and J is TRBJ2-7; 8 bases line up with TRBD2. Germline V gives CDR1 SEHNR, CDR2 FQNEAQ (reference sequence). The V and J ends lost 4 bases and 1 base, in that order; junction bases with no gene match: 6. The CDR3 length is 15 residues. For the CDR3, the DNA is TGTGCCAGCAGCTCTCGAGGGACTAGTTCCTACGAGCAGTACTTC. It codes for CASSSRGTSSYEQYF.

This CDR3 is CASSKVGTTSQETQYF. The CDR3 nucleotides are TGTGCCAGCAGCAAAGTAGGAACTACCTCCCAAGAGACCCAGTACTTC. The J gene is TRBJ2-5, the V gene TRBV21-1; the table calls TRBD2, which could not be checked here. TRBV21-1 is a documented pseudogene. The CDR3 consists of 16 residues.

On this clone: This sample also contains other DNA sequences that code for the same CDR3. This rearrangement joins TRBV28 to TRBJ2-7; TRBD1 might be the D (7 bases). Trimming cost V 3 bases and J 0 bases, with 9 bases left between them. CDR3 size: 14 residues. Germline assignment: CDR1 MDHEN and CDR2 SYDVKM. As DNA, the CDR3 is TGTGCCAGCAGTTTGCAGGGGGGCTCCTACGAGCAGTACTTC. Translation: CASSLQGGSYEQYF.

This sequence joins TRBV18 and TRBJ2-1; TRBD1 matches 10 bases. The CDR3 has 16 residues. Germline CDR1 and CDR2: KGHSH and LQKENI. With 0 bases clipped from V and 12 bases from J, the junction kept 11 bases outside the gene matches. CDR3 sequence (DNA): TGTGCCAGCTCACCACCCCTGACAGGGGGCGAGGGCGCGCAGTTCTTC. It codes for CASSPPLTGGEGAQFF.

The chain carries TRBV7-2 and TRBJ1-1, with TRBD1 as a possible D gene (5 bases). Germline CDR1 and CDR2: SGHTA and FQGNSA. The length of the CDR3 is 16 residues. Trimming removed 2 bases at V and 4 bases at J, with 17 bases between. CDR3 loop: CASSLRTGGIGTEAFF. For the CDR3, the DNA is TGTGCCAGCAGCTTACGGACGGGGGGAATCGGCACTGAAGCTTTCTTT. Variable domain in full (rest from reference TRBV7-2 and TRBJ1-1): GAGVSQSPSNKVTEKGKDVELRCDPISGHTALYWYRQSLGQGLEFLIYFQGNSAPDKSGLPSDRFSAERTGGSVSTLTIQRTQQEDSAVYLCASSLRTGGIGTEAFFGQGTRLTVV.

J is TRBJ1-6 and V is TRBV5-8; tentative D call: TRBD1 (5 bases). The CDR3 consists of 13 residues. Germline V CDR1 and CDR2: SGHTS, YDEGEE. V was shortened by 9 bases and J by 5 bases, with 12 bases between the two germline ends. CDR3 in DNA: TGTGCCACCGCGGGACGGAATAATTCACCCCTCCACTTT. Amino acid sequence: CATAGRNNSPLHF. The whole variable domain, remainder taken from reference TRBV5-8 and TRBJ1-6, is EAGVTQSPTHLIKTRGQQATLRCSPISGHTSVYWYQQALGLGLQFLLWYDEGEERNRGNFPPRFSGRQFPNYSSELNVNALELEDSALYLCATAGRNNSPLHFGNGTRLTVT.

The chain recombines TRBV19 with TRBJ2-4; 12 bases match TRBD1. The CDR3 is 17 residues long. The germline V gene has CDR1 LNHDA and CDR2 SQIVND (reference sequence). Trimming took 4 bases from V and 0 from J; bases not matched to a gene: 4. DNA of the CDR3: TGTGCCAGTAGTAGATTGGGACAGGGGGCAGCCAAAAACATTCAGTACTTC. This encodes CASSRLGQGAAKNIQYF.

This chain connects TRBV6-6 to TRBJ2-7; no firm D call. V shed 0 bases and J shed 0 bases, with 3 bases lying between them. CDR3 length: 13 amino acids. Germline CDR1 reads MNHNY; CDR2 reads SVGAGI (reference sequence). The CDR3 DNA follows: TGTGCCAGCAGTTACTCCGTCTCCTACGAGCAGTACTTC. This encodes CASSYSVSYEQYF.